The sequence of this T cell receptor beta chain was determined in a study of T-cell reconstitution after alpha-beta-depleted transplantation in children. This clonotype was counted ten times or more. Trimming shortened V by 1 base and J by 0 bases, and 6 bases separated the two germline ends. Looked up from germline, CDR1 is ENHRY and CDR2 is SYGVKD. The CDR3 contains 14 residues. During its preparation, the TCRbeta library received unique molecular identifiers. TCRdb re-derived calls from the PCR reads in MiXCR, one entry per CDR3 protein. Of a few hundred thousand distinct CDR3 sequences in the sample, 9.7% were seen once.

The specimen comprised PBMCs from the stem cell graft donor, sampled from the stem cell graft. The rearrangement uses TRBV10-3 and TRBJ1-1, with D unclear. This TCR was sampled from a human donor who donated a stem cell graft to a child with SCID. The CDR3 DNA sequence: TGTGCCATCAGTGAGTGGGGTTTGAACACTGAAGCTTTCTTT. This gives the protein CAISEWGLNTEAFF.